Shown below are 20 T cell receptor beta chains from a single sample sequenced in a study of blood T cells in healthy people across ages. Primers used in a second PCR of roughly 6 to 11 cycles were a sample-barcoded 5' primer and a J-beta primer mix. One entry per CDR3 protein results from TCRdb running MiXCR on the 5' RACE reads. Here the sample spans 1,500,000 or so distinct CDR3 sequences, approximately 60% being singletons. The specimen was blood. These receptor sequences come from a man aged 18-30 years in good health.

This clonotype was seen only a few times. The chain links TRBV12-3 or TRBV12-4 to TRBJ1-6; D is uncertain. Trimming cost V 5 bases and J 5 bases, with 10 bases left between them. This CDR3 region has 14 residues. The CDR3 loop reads CASSPQWDNSPLHF. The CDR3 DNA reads TGTGCCAGCAGTCCGCAGTGGGATAATTCACCCCTCCACTTT.

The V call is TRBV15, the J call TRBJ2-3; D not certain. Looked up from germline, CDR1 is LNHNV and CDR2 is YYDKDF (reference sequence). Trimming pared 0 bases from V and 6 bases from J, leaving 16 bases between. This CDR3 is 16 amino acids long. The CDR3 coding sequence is TGTGCCACCAGCAGAGAGGCTAAACAAGCAACGGATACGCAGTATTTT. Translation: CATSREAKQATDTQYF.

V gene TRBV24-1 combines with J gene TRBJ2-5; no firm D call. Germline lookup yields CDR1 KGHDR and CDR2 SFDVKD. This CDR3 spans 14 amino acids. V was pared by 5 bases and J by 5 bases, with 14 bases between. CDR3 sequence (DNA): TGTGCCACCAGTGGCCTCGACATCGAGGAGACCCAGTACTTC. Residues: CATSGLDIEETQYF.

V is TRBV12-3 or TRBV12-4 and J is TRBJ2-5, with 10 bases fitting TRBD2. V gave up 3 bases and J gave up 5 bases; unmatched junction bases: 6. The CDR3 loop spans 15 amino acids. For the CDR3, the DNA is TGTGCCAGCAGTTTCCCAGGGACTAGCGAGGAGACCCAGTACTTC. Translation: CASSFPGTSEETQYF.

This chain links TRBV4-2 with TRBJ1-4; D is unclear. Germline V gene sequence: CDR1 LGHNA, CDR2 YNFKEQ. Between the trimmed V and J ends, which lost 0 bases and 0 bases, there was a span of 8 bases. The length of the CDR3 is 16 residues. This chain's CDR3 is CASSQDFASTNEKLFF. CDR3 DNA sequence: TGTGCCAGCAGCCAAGATTTCGCCTCAACTAATGAAAAACTGTTTTTT.

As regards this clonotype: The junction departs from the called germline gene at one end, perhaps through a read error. CDR3 DNA sequence: TGTGCCAGCAGTACCGGAGGAGCGGATACGCGGTATTTT. This sequence encodes CASSTGGADTRYF. The gene calls are TRBV12-3 or TRBV12-4 and TRBJ2-3, with D possibly TRBD2 on 5 matching bases. CDR3 length: 13 amino acids.

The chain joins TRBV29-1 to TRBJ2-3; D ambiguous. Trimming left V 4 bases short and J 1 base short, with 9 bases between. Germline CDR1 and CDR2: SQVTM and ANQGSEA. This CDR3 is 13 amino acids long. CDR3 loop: CSVVPLRTDTQYF. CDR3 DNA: TGCAGCGTTGTACCCCTGCGCACAGATACGCAGTATTTT.

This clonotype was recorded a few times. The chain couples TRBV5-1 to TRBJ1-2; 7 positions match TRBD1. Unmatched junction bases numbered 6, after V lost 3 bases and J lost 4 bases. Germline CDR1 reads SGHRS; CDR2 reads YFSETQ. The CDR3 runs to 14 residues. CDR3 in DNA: TGCGCCAGCAGCTCTGCGGGACAGACCTATGGCTACACCTTC. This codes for CASSSAGQTYGYTF.

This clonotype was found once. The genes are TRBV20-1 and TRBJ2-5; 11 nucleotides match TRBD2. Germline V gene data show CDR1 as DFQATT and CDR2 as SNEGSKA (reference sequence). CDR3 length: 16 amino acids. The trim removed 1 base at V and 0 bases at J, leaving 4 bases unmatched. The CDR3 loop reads CSARGPSGRNQETQYF. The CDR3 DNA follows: TGCAGTGCTAGAGGGCCTAGCGGGAGGAACCAAGAGACCCAGTACTTC.

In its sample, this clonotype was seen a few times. The CDR3 DNA reads TGTGCCAGCAGGAGAACTAGCGGGAGCTACAATGAGCAGTTCTTC. Its translation: CASRRTSGSYNEQFF. The V gene is TRBV7-9, the J gene TRBJ2-1; 11 bases map to TRBD2. CDR1 is SEHNR, CDR2 FQNEAQ, per germline (reference sequence). The CDR3 sequence is 15 residues long. J was trimmed by 3 bases and V by 6 bases; bases with no gene match: 4.

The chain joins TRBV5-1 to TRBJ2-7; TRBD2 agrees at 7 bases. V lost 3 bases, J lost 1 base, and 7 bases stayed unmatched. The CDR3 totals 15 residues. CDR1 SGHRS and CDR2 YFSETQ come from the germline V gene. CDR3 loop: CASSWPGGSSYEQYF. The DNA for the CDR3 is TGCGCCAGCAGCTGGCCGGGGGGATCTTCCTACGAGCAGTACTTC.

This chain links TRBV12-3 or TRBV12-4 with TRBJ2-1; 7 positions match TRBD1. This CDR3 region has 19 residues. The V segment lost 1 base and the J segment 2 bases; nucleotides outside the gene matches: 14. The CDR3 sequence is CASSLVDRVTGSPYNEQFF. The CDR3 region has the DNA TGTGCCAGCAGTTTAGTCGATCGGGTGACAGGGAGTCCCTACAATGAGCAGTTCTTC.

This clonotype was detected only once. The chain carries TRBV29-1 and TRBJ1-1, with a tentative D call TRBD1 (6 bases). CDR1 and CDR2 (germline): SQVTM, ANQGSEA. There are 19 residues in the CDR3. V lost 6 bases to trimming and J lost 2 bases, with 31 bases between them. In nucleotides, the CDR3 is TGCAGCGTCGGCTACACCTGGGGGGCGCGGGTATTGGTAAACACTGAAGCTTTCTTT. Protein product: CSVGYTWGARVLVNTEAFF.

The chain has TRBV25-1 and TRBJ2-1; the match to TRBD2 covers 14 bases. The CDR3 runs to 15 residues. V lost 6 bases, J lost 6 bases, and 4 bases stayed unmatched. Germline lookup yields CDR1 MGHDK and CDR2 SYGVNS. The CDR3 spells CASSWTSGRSNEQFF. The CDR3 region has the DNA TGTGCCAGCAGCTGGACTAGCGGGAGGTCCAATGAGCAGTTCTTC.

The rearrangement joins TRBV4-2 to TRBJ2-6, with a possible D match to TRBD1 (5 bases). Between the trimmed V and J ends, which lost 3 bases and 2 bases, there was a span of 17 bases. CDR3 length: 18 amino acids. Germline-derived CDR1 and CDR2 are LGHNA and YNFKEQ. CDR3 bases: TGTGCCAGCAGCCAGACACAGGTGTCCTCCCCTGGGGCCAACGTCCTGACTTTC. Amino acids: CASSQTQVSSPGANVLTF.

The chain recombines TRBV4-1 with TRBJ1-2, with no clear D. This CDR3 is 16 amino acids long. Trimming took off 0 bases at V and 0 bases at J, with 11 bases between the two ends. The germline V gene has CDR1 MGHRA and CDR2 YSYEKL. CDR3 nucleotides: TGCGCCAGCAGCCAAGAGGGTCCGGGAACTAACTATGGCTACACCTTC. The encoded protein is CASSQEGPGTNYGYTF.

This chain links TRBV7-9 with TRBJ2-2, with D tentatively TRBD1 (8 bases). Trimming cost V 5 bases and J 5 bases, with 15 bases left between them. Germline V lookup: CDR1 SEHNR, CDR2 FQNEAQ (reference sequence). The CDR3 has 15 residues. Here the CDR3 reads CASSTGQGGTGELFF. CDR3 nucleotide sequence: TGTGCCAGCAGCACCGGACAGGGAGGGACCGGGGAGCTGTTTTTT.

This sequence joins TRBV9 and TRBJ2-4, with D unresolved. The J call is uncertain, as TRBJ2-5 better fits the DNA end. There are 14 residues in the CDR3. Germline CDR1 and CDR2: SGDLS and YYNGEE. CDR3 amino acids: CASSLSLGEETQYF. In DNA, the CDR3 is TGTGCCAGCAGCCTGAGTCTTGGCGAAGAGACCCAGTACTTC.

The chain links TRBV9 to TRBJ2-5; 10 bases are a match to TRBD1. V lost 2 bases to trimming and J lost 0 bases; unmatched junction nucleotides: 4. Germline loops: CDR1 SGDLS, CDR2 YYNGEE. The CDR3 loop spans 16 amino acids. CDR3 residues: CASSVEDRGYQETQYF. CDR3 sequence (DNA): TGTGCCAGCAGCGTGGAGGACAGGGGGTACCAAGAGACCCAGTACTTC.

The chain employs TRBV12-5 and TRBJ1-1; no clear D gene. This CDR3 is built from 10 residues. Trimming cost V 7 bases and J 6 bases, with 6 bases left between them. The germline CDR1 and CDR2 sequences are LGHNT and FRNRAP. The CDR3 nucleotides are TGTGCTAGTGTGGGGTCTGAAGCTTTCTTT. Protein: CASVGSEAFF.